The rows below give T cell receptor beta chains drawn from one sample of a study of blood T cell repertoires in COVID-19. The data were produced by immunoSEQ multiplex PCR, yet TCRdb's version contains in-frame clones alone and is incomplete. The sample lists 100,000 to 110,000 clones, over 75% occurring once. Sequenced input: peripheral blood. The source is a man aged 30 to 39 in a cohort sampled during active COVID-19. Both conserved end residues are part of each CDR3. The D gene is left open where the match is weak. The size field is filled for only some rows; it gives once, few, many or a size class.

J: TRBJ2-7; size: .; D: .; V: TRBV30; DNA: TGTGCCTGGAGGCCAATAGGGACACCCGGGAACGAGCAGTACTTC; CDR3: CAWRPIGTPGNEQYF
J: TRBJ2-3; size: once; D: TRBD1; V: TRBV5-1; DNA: TGCGCCAGCAGCTCCGGGACAGGGGAAACTACGCAGTATTTT; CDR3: CASSSGTGETTQYF
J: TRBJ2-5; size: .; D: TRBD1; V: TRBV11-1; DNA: TGTGCCAGCAGCTCATACAGGGGCGGAGAGACCCAGTACTTC; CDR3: CASSSYRGGETQYF
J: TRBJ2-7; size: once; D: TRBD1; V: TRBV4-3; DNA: TGCGCCAGCAGCCAAAGATCGCCAGCCTACAGGGGAGCCTACGAGCAGTACTTC; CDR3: CASSQRSPAYRGAYEQYF
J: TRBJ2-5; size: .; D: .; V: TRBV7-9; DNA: TGTGCCAGCAGCTTAGGTCTACAAGAGACCCAGTACTTC; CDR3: CASSLGLQETQYF
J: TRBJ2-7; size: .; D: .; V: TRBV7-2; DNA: TGTGCCAGCAGCTTACCCCCATTTTACGAGCAGTACTTC; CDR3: CASSLPPFYEQYF
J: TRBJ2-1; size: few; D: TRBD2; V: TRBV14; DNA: TGTGCCAGCAGCCCTAGAACTAGCGGGGGCTTCATGGGTGAGCAGTTCTTC; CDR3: CASSPRTSGGFMGEQFF
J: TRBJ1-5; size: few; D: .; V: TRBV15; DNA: TGTGCCACCAGCAGTAGGAGTAGCAATCAGCCCCAGCATTTT; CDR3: CATSSRSSNQPQHF
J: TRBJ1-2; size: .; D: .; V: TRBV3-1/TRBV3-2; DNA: TGTGCCAGCAGCCGGGACACGGACTATGGCTACACCTTC; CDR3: CASSRDTDYGYTF
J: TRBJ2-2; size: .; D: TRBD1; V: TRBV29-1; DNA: TGCAGCGTTCCCCGGACAGGGGGAGACACCGGGGAGCTGTTTTTT; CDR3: CSVPRTGGDTGELFF